The 8 T cell receptor beta chains listed next were all sequenced from one sample in a study of blood T cell repertoires in COVID-19. Sequencing was performed with immunoSEQ multiplex PCR; in TCRdb, only in-frame clones are kept and a portion is missing. The sample comprises over 30,000 clones, 90% of which are singletons, and approximately 20% rests with the top ten. The sample taken for sequencing was peripheral blood. The receptors originated from a man older than 75 with acute or convalescent COVID-19.

The chain is built from TRBV6-4 and TRBJ1-1; the D gene is possibly TRBD1 (6 bases). Germline V gene sequence: CDR1 MRHNA, CDR2 SNTAGT. The CDR3 totals 14 residues. V lost 6 bases and J lost 3, with 14 bases in between. CDR3 coding DNA: TGTGCCAGCAGACAAACAGGGCGGGACACTGAAGCTTTCTTT. Its protein is CASRQTGRDTEAFF.

This clone was seen just once. The chain employs TRBV5-5 and TRBJ1-2; maybe TRBD1 (5 bases). The germline CDR1 and CDR2 sequences are SGHKS and YYEKEE (reference sequence). There are 13 residues in the CDR3. V was shortened by 0 bases and J by 4 bases, with 7 bases between the two germline ends. This CDR3 is CASSLAGGYGYTF. DNA for the CDR3: TGTGCCAGCAGCTTGGCGGGGGGCTATGGCTACACCTTC.

The gene calls are TRBV18 and TRBJ1-1; 7 bases agree with TRBD1. Germline assignment: CDR1 KGHSH and CDR2 LQKENI. CDR3 length equals 15 residues. With V trimmed by 4 bases and J by 1 base, 6 bases remained unmatched. The CDR3 region is CASSLLTGPNTEAFF. The CDR3 nucleotides are TGTGCCAGCTCACTTTTGACAGGGCCGAACACTGAAGCTTTCTTT. The full variable domain, its missing parts supplied by reference TRBV18 and TRBJ1-1, is NAGVMQNPRHLVRRRGQEARLRCSPMKGHSHVYWYRQLPEEGLKFMVYLQKENIIDESGMPKERFSAEFPKEGPSILRIQQVVRGDSAAYFCASSLLTGPNTEAFFGQGTRLTVV.

V usage is TRBV28 and J usage is TRBJ2-7, with TRBD1 matching over 8 bases. The V gene's germline CDR1 is MDHEN and CDR2 SYDVKM. This CDR3 contains 14 residues. V shed 6 bases, J shed 2 bases, and the junction held 6 bases outside the gene matches. This CDR3 reads CASRARQGPYEQYF. CDR3 DNA sequence: TGTGCCAGCAGGGCCCGACAGGGGCCCTACGAGCAGTACTTC. Full variable domain (outside the CDR3, taken from reference TRBV28 and TRBJ2-7): DVKVTQSSRYLVKRTGEKVFLECVQDMDHENMFWYRQDPGLGLRLIYFSYDVKMKEKGDIPEGYSVSREKKERFSLILESASTNQTSMYLCASRARQGPYEQYFGPGTRLTVT.

The rearrangement links TRBV28 to TRBJ1-2; 8 nucleotides match TRBD1. The V segment lost 6 bases and the J segment 6 bases; nucleotides outside the gene matches: 9. Germline lookup yields CDR1 MDHEN and CDR2 SYDVKM. This CDR3 contains 14 residues. CDR3 in amino acids: CASRKPGGWDGYTF. DNA of the CDR3: TGTGCCAGCAGGAAACCAGGGGGCTGGGATGGCTACACCTTC.

The chain combines TRBV15 with TRBJ1-4, with D possibly being TRBD1 (5 bases). Germline V gives CDR1 LNHNV, CDR2 YYDKDF (reference sequence). The V and J ends lost 6 bases and 4 bases respectively, with 18 bases between them. The CDR3 has 16 residues. The CDR3 nucleotides are TGTGCCACCAGAGGCAGTCAGACAGAGTTTAATGAAAAACTGTTTTTT. Translating gives CATRGSQTEFNEKLFF.

The chain has TRBV30 and TRBJ1-1, with D possibly TRBD1 on 5 matching bases. The germline V gene encodes CDR1 GTSNPN and CDR2 SVGIG (reference sequence). This CDR3 comprises 14 residues. The CDR3 DNA reads TGTCGCGCCCTAGGCCCCGGGGGGAACACTGAAGCTTTCTTT. As protein: CRALGPGGNTEAFF.

This chain connects TRBV5-1 to TRBJ2-7; possible D gene TRBD1, 6 bases. V was clipped by 4 bases and J by 6 bases, with 17 bases between them. CDR3 length: 14 amino acids. Germline V CDR1 and CDR2: SGHRS, YFSETQ. CDR3 nucleotides: TGCGCCAGCAGCCCGGTTACAGGGAGTGGCGAGCAGTACTTC. Protein: CASSPVTGSGEQYF. Complete variable domain (other parts from reference TRBV5-1 and TRBJ2-7): KAGVTQTPRYLIKTRGQQVTLSCSPISGHRSVSWYQQTPGQGLQFLFEYFSETQRNKGNFPGRFSGRQFSNSRSEMNVSTLELGDSALYLCASSPVTGSGEQYFGPGTRLTVT.